There are many counts of the clone carrying this T cell receptor beta chain. The antigen is unknown. The data belong to a study of CD8 T cells in ankylosing spondylitis. Germline V CDR1 and CDR2: ENHRY, SYGVKD. The CDR3 consists of 16 residues. The V end was cut by 0 bases, the J end by 2 bases, with 11 bases between. With molecular barcodes, quantitative 5'-RACE was used to make the TCR beta libraries. TCRdb ran MiXCR on the 5' RACE reads and lists one entry per CDR3 protein. The top ten clones hold 8% to 9.5% of a sample with 45,000 to 65,000 distinct CDR3 sequences, 6.5% to 8% of them seen once. Findings of the study overall: Disease-associated clones were reportedly significantly overrepresented in matched ankylosing spondylitis synovial fluid. In ankylosing spondylitis blood, a motif of eight highly homologous TCR beta variants appeared characteristic.

Sequenced sample: blood, either unsorted or a sorted T cell fraction (not recorded which). V usage is TRBV10-3 and J usage is TRBJ1-5; possible D gene TRBD1, 5 bases. The TCR comes from a female donor with ankylosing spondylitis or in good health (not recorded which). The DNA of the CDR3 is TGTGCCATCAGTGAGTCGATAAGCAGGGGCAATCAGCCCCAGCATTTT. This sequence encodes CAISESISRGNQPQHF.